The rows below give T cell receptor beta chains drawn from one sample of a study of PD-L1 blockade in urothelial cancer. The assay was immunoSEQ multiplex PCR, and TCRdb's table has in-frame clones only and misses some. Of tens of thousands of clones in the sample, 90% to 95% were seen once. Sequenced here: PBMCs, sampled around atezolizumab (anti-PD-L1) treatment. Receptor source: a man aged 55-75 years with urothelial cancer. Both conserved end residues are part of each CDR3. The D gene is left open where the match is weak. Clone size is given for some rows only: seen once, a few or many times, or a class if the clone is expanded.

clone size | J gene | V gene | D gene | CDR3 DNA | CDR3 protein
NA | TRBJ1-5 | TRBV30 | NA | TGTGCCTGGAGTTATAGCAATCAGCCCCAGCATTTT | CAWSYSNQPQHF
NA | TRBJ2-2 | TRBV5-1 | TRBD2 | TGCGCCAGCAGCAAAACTACTAGCGGAGCGAACACCGGGGAGCTGTTTTTT | CASSKTTSGANTGELFF
few | TRBJ1-1 | TRBV6-5 | NA | TGTGCCAGCAGTTACGACCAACAGGGTAACACTGAAGCTTTCTTT | CASSYDQQGNTEAFF
NA | TRBJ2-7 | TRBV9 | TRBD2 | TGTGCCAGCAGCGTAGAAGGTAGCGGGGCCTACGAGCAGTACTTC | CASSVEGSGAYEQYF
NA | TRBJ2-7 | TRBV5-1 | TRBD1 | TGCGCCAGCAGTCTGGGACAGGGGGTAACCTACGAGCAGTACTTC | CASSLGQGVTYEQYF
NA | TRBJ2-7 | TRBV19 | NA | TGTGCCAGTAGTATTAACCTGCGGGGGCCATACGAGCAGTACTTC | CASSINLRGPYEQYF
once | TRBJ2-5 | TRBV7-2 | TRBD2 | TGTGCCAGCAGCTTAGTGGGAGGGTTTCAAGAGACCCAGTACTTC | CASSLVGGFQETQYF
NA | TRBJ2-5 | TRBV2 | TRBD1 | TGTGCCAGCAGTCCCCAGGGGGATGGGGAGACCCAGTACTTC | CASSPQGDGETQYF
NA | TRBJ1-4 | TRBV30 | TRBD1 | TGTGCCTGGAGTTTCTCCGGGACAGACGAAAAACTGTTTTTT | CAWSFSGTDEKLFF
NA | TRBJ2-1 | TRBV4-1 | TRBD2 | TGCGCCAGCAGCCAACCGGGACTAGCGGGGTACAATGAGCAGTTCTTC | CASSQPGLAGYNEQFF
NA | TRBJ2-7 | TRBV19 | TRBD2 | TGTGCCAGTAGTTTTTCGACTAGCGGGAGGCTCTACGAGCAGTACTTC | CASSFSTSGRLYEQYF
NA | TRBJ1-5 | TRBV19 | NA | TGTGCCAGTTCAGATACGGGTGGGCAGCCCCAGCATTTT | CASSDTGGQPQHF
NA | TRBJ2-2 | TRBV30 | TRBD2 | TGTGCCTGGGCGAAGTGGGGGGGAGACGGGGAGCTGTTTTTT | CAWAKWGGDGELFF
NA | TRBJ2-7 | TRBV2 | TRBD2 | TGTGCCAGCAGGGCTAGCGGGAGCAGTTCCGAGCAGTACTTC | CASRASGSSSEQYF
NA | TRBJ2-3 | TRBV9 | NA | TGTGCCAGCAGCGTAGGAAGACTAGACACAGATACGCAGTATTTT | CASSVGRLDTDTQYF
NA | TRBJ2-7 | TRBV6-1 | NA | TGTGCCAGCAGTGAAGCTCTAGCCTCGTACGAGCAGTACTTC | CASSEALASYEQYF
NA | TRBJ1-2 | TRBV7-6 | NA | TGTGCCAGCAGCTCCGCCGGGGGCTATGGCTACACCTTC | CASSSAGGYGYTF
NA | TRBJ2-5 | TRBV15 | NA | TGTGCCACCAGCAGCAAAAGGACAGATCAAGAGACCCAGTACTTC | CATSSKRTDQETQYF
NA | TRBJ2-3 | TRBV2 | NA | TGTGCCAGCAGTGCGGGGGGCCACACAGATACGCAGTATTTT | CASSAGGHTDTQYF
NA | TRBJ2-5 | TRBV7-3 | TRBD1 | TGTGCCAGCAGCTCGCAGGGGGCGGGAGAGACCCAGTACTTC | CASSSQGAGETQYF
NA | TRBJ1-1 | TRBV4-3 | NA | TGCGCCAGCAGCCAAGCCCCGGCTGGGGGCGGCCTTCAAACTGAAGCTTTCTTT | CASSQAPAGGGLQTEAFF
NA | TRBJ2-1 | TRBV6-1 | NA | TGTGCCAGCAGTGAACGACAGATTCGGGAGCAGTTCTTC | CASSERQIREQFF
NA | TRBJ2-3 | TRBV7-2 | TRBD2 | TGTGCCAGCAGCTTAGGTTCGCTAGCGGGAGGAGTGACAGATACGCAGTATTTT | CASSLGSLAGGVTDTQYF
NA | TRBJ2-3 | TRBV7-3 | TRBD2 | TGTGCCAGCAGCTTAACAAGCGGGGGCGGCACAGATACGCAGTATTTT | CASSLTSGGGTDTQYF
NA | TRBJ2-7 | TRBV5-1 | NA | TGCGCCAGCAGCTTGGCGGGCGGACACTACGAGCAGTACTTC | CASSLAGGHYEQYF
NA | TRBJ2-7 | TRBV4-1 | TRBD2 | TGCGCCAGCAGCCAAGGGACTAGCGATCCTTCCTACGAGCAGTACTTC | CASSQGTSDPSYEQYF
NA | TRBJ1-1 | TRBV9 | NA | TGTGCCAGCAGCGTTGGGACACCACCTATGAACACTGAAGCTTTCTTT | CASSVGTPPMNTEAFF
NA | TRBJ2-1 | TRBV7-9 | TRBD2 | TGTGCCAGCAGCTCTAGCGGGGCATCCTCTTACAATGAGCAGTTCTTC | CASSSSGASSYNEQFF
NA | TRBJ2-1 | TRBV11-2 | NA | TGTGCCAGCAGCTTAGAATTGTGGCAGAGGCGGTTCTTC | CASSLELWQRRFF
NA | TRBJ1-1 | TRBV18 | NA | TGTGCCAGCTCACCAAACTCGCGCGGGTACGGCACTGAAGCTTTCTTT | CASSPNSRGYGTEAFF
NA | TRBJ2-3 | TRBV5-6 | TRBD2 | TGTGCCAGCAGCTTCTTAAGGACTAGCGGGGGTCGGGGCACAGATACGCAGTATTTT | CASSFLRTSGGRGTDTQYF